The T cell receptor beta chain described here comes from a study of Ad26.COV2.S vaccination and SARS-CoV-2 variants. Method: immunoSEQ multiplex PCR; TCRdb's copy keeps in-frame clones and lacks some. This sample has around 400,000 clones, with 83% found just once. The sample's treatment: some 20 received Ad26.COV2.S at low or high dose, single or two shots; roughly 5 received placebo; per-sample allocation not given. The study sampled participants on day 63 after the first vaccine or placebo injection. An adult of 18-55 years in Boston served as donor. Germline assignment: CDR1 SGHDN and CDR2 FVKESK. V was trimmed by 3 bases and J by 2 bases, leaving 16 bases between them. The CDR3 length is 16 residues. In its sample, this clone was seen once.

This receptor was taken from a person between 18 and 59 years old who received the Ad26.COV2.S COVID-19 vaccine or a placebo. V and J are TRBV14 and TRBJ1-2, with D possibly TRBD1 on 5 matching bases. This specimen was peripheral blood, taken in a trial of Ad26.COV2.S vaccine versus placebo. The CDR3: CASSQGPRGFNYGYTF. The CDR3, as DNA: TGTGCCAGCAGCCAGGGGCCCCGGGGATTCAACTATGGCTACACCTTC.